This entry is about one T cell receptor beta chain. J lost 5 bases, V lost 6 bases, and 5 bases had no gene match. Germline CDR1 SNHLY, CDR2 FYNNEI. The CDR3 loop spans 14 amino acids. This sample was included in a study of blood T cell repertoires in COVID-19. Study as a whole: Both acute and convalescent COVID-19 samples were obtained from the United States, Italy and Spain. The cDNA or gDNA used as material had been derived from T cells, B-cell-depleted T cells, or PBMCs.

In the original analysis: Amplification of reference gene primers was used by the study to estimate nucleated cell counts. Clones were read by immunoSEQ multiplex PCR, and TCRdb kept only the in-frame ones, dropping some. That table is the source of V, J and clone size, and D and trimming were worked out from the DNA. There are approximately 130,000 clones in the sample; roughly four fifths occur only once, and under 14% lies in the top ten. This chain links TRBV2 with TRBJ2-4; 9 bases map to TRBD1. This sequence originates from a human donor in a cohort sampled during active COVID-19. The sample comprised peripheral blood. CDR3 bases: TGTGCCAGCAGGCGGACAGGGGTCCAAAACATTCAGTACTTC. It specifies CASRRTGVQNIQYF.